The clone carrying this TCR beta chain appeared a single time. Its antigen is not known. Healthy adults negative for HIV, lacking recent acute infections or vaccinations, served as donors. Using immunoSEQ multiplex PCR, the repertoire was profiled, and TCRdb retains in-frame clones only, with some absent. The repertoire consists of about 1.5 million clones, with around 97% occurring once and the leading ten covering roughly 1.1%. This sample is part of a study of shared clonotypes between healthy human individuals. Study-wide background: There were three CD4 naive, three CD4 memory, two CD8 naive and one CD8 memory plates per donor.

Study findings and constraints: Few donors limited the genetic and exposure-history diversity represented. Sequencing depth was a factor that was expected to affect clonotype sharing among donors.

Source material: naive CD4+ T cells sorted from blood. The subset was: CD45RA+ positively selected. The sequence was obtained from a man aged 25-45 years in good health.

CDR3 sequence (DNA): TGTGCCATCAGTGAGTCGCGGGAGCAGTACTTC. As protein: CAISESREQYF. The chain recombines TRBV10-3 with TRBJ2-7; no reliable D call. CDR1 is ENHRY and CDR2 is SYGVKD in the germline V gene. The CDR3 is 11 amino acids. V lost 0 bases, J lost 7 bases, and 4 bases lay in between.